This TCR beta chain is drawn from a study of PD-L1 blockade in urothelial cancer (dated by TCRdb to the late 2010s). Broadly, across the study: Every patient began therapy in about 2014 and was given atezolizumab 1,200 mg intravenously every 3 weeks. About 85% of the 29 patients were males with bladder-origin urothelial cancer, and about 65% of the 29 reported a prior smoking history. An ECOG performance status of 0 or 1 was recorded for the patients, and 0 to 3 prior chemotherapy regimens had been received by the patients. Blood samples were analyzed at two time points: 3 weeks after treatment start (second dose) and 6 weeks after treatment start. A median of about 150,000 T cells and some 90,000 unique TCRs was obtained from blood samples, and a median clonality of around 0.072 was observed. The study, an exploratory multi-omic analysis, examined somatic, immune and clinical correlates of response to PD-L1 blockade with atezolizumab in urothelial cancer. Pretreatment tumor samples and matched peripheral blood, collected serially before and after atezolizumab treatment, underwent TCR sequencing. Durable clinical benefit meant progression-free survival longer than 6 months, and TCR features were also tested against progression-free and overall survival. In the same patients, whole exome sequencing and RNA sequencing of pretreatment tumors were performed in addition to TCR sequencing. About 10 patients achieved durable clinical benefit and approximately 20 did not. Pretreatment blood TCR-seq was available for under 35 patients, at least one posttreatment blood collection was obtained for 25 or so patients, and tumor TCR-seq was available for 25 or so patients. General study outcomes and caveats: Because of the small sample size (n of about 30) and the many exploratory analyses performed, the results are intended to be regarded as hypothesis-generating. Greater expansion of tumor-associated TCR clones in peripheral blood 3 weeks after the start of treatment was observed in patients with durable benefit (n ≈ 22, p = 0.022). Improved progression-free and overall survival was associated with having pretreatment peripheral blood TCR clonality below the median.

This clone was counted between two and nine times. Its antigen is unknown. No quality values exist for individual bases; no much larger clone is one base distant. Relative to germline, V is missing 5 bases and J is missing 0 bases, with 16 bases of the junction outside any gene match. For CDR1 and CDR2, the germline V gene (reference sequence) lists LNHDA and SQIVND. The CDR3 starts with the cysteine, ends with the phenylalanine, and has 19 residues. Left in the record is the CDR3 DNA by itself, 57 bases read in frame from the first base. Synthetic TCR analog templates were spiked into each PCR to estimate absolute template abundance from read counts. The immunoSEQ assay used bias-controlled V and J gene primers to amplify TCRbeta CDR3 regions from genomic DNA. Sequencing of rearranged TCRbeta segments was performed at approximately 20X coverage. From the authors' description of their analysis: Clustering was used to correct sequencing errors, and CDR3s were annotated against IMGT to assign V, D and J genes. Out-of-frame and stop-codon sequences were excluded, and only productive TCRbeta rearrangements were used in downstream analyses. Clonality was computed as one minus Shannon entropy normalized by the log of the number of unique productive sequences. Clones differing between time points or between blood and tumor were identified by Fisher's exact test with Benjamini-Hochberg correction at adjusted p below 0.01. The clones in this table, taken by TCRdb from immuneACCESS, are in-frame only. Not every clone is retained; where verified, under half of the shortfall comes from an unresolved V gene, and the cause of the rest is unknown. V, J and clone size reflect that table, while D and trimming were determined from the DNA. This sample lists 95,000 to 100,000 clones; roughly 84% were detected once. Roughly 2% of the sample is held by the ten biggest clonotypes.

The intended sense of this specimen's time point label: pretreatment peripheral blood. The cohort comprised 25 to 30 patients with locally advanced or metastatic urothelial carcinoma treated at Memorial Sloan Kettering on a trial protocol. Peripheral blood mononuclear cells were collected pretreatment and during treatment, with between 1 and 8 total time points per patient. The Qiagen DNeasy Blood extraction kit was used to purify genomic DNA from total PBMCs and from tumor samples. PBMCs were collected pretreatment and during treatment, and were isolated and stored as previously described. The chain links TRBV19 with TRBJ1-5; a stretch of 7 junction bases matches TRBD1. Source: PBMCs, taken around atezolizumab (anti-PD-L1) treatment. This TCR came from a man aged 55 to 69 with urothelial cancer. The bases read TGTGCCAGTAGTCTACAACGGGACAGAAACACATATAGCAATCAGCCCCAGCATTTT. Translated, it reads CASSLQRDRNTYSNQPQHF.